This is a list of T cell receptor beta chains from one sample in a study of CD8+ T cells in alopecia areata. Sequenced by immunoSEQ multiplex PCR; TCRdb stores in-frame clones only, minus some. Here the sample spans roughly 180,000 clones, around 56% being singletons. The sample in question was CD4+ T cells sorted from blood, obtained at week 4, from a patient treated with tofacitinib. The source is a human donor with alopecia areata. The CDR3 runs from the conserved cysteine through the conserved F or W. A D gene is named only where the DNA matches it firmly. Size is stated for part of the rows, as once, few or many counts, or as a class when the clone is expanded.

abundance: few
v_gene: TRBV30
j_gene: TRBJ2-7
len: 13
d_gene: TRBD1
CDR3nt: TGTGCCTGGAGCAGGGGGCAGGCGGGCGAGCAGTACTTC
CDR3aa: CAWSRGQAGEQYF

abundance: -
v_gene: TRBV11-1
j_gene: TRBJ2-7
len: 14
d_gene: -
CDR3nt: TGTGCCAGCAGCTGGGGGAAAAGGTTTTACGAGCAGTACTTC
CDR3aa: CASSWGKRFYEQYF

abundance: -
v_gene: TRBV29-1
j_gene: TRBJ2-3
len: 10
d_gene: -
CDR3nt: TGCAGCGTTTATACAGATACGCAGTATTTT
CDR3aa: CSVYTDTQYF

abundance: few
v_gene: TRBV5-1
j_gene: TRBJ2-2
len: 16
d_gene: TRBD2
CDR3nt: TGCGCCAGCAGCTTTCAGACTAGCGGAGTCACCGGGGAGCTGTTTTTT
CDR3aa: CASSFQTSGVTGELFF

abundance: -
v_gene: TRBV30
j_gene: TRBJ1-2
len: 13
d_gene: -
CDR3nt: TGTGCCTGGAGTGTTCGGCATGGCTATGGCTACACCTTC
CDR3aa: CAWSVRHGYGYTF

abundance: -
v_gene: TRBV7-8
j_gene: TRBJ1-6
len: 17
d_gene: -
CDR3nt: TGTGCCAGCAGCTTAGTTCGCCCAGGTGGCGGATATTCACCCCTCCACTTT
CDR3aa: CASSLVRPGGGYSPLHF

abundance: -
v_gene: TRBV4-1
j_gene: TRBJ2-5
len: 15
d_gene: TRBD2
CDR3nt: TGCGCCAGCAGCCAAGAGCCTAGCGGGGAAGAGACCCAGTACTTC
CDR3aa: CASSQEPSGEETQYF

abundance: few
v_gene: TRBV5-1
j_gene: TRBJ1-5
len: 13
d_gene: -
CDR3nt: TGCGCCAGCAGCTTGGCCGAGAATCAGCCCCAGCATTTT
CDR3aa: CASSLAENQPQHF

abundance: once
v_gene: TRBV5-4
j_gene: TRBJ2-3
len: 14
d_gene: -
CDR3nt: TGTGCCAGCAGCAGGGACATTGAAATAGATACGCAGTATTTT
CDR3aa: CASSRDIEIDTQYF

abundance: -
v_gene: TRBV29-1
j_gene: TRBJ1-5
len: 14
d_gene: -
CDR3nt: TGCAGCGCCCGATTACAGGGCGACAATCAGCCCCAGCATTTT
CDR3aa: CSARLQGDNQPQHF

abundance: few
v_gene: TRBV5-8
j_gene: TRBJ2-3
len: 14
d_gene: TRBD2
CDR3nt: TGTGCCAGCAACTTGCGGGGGAAAACAGATACGCAGTATTTT
CDR3aa: CASNLRGKTDTQYF

abundance: -
v_gene: TRBV29-1
j_gene: TRBJ1-1
len: 13
d_gene: TRBD1
CDR3nt: TGCAGCGTTCAGGGACAGGTTTTCACTGAAGCTTTCTTT
CDR3aa: CSVQGQVFTEAFF

abundance: -
v_gene: TRBV23-1
j_gene: TRBJ1-4
len: 12
d_gene: -
CDR3nt: TGCGCCAGCAGTGGGGGAGGGGAAAAACTGTTTTTT
CDR3aa: CASSGGGEKLFF

abundance: -
v_gene: TRBV19
j_gene: TRBJ2-5
len: 13
d_gene: -
CDR3nt: TGTGCCACCTCGCGACTAGAGGACCAGACCCAGTACTTC
CDR3aa: CATSRLEDQTQYF

abundance: many
v_gene: TRBV7-2
j_gene: TRBJ2-7
len: 15
d_gene: -
CDR3nt: TGTGCCAGCAGCTTAGGGCTAGCGCTCTCCTACGAGCAGTACTTC
CDR3aa: CASSLGLALSYEQYF

abundance: -
v_gene: TRBV25-1
j_gene: TRBJ2-3
len: 16
d_gene: -
CDR3nt: TGTGCCAGCAGTGATAACAAGCAGGGTAGGACAGATACGCAGTATTTT
CDR3aa: CASSDNKQGRTDTQYF

abundance: -
v_gene: TRBV5-1
j_gene: TRBJ1-2
len: 13
d_gene: -
CDR3nt: TGCGCCAGCAGCCGCTGGACAGATCAGGGCTACACCTTC
CDR3aa: CASSRWTDQGYTF

abundance: -
v_gene: TRBV13
j_gene: TRBJ2-3
len: 15
d_gene: TRBD2
CDR3nt: TGTGCCAGCAGCCTCCGGACTAGCGGGACAGATACGCAGTATTTT
CDR3aa: CASSLRTSGTDTQYF

abundance: -
v_gene: TRBV25-1
j_gene: TRBJ1-5
len: 14
d_gene: -
CDR3nt: TGTGCCAGCAGTGAATCCGGGTTCAATCAGCCCCAGCATTTT
CDR3aa: CASSESGFNQPQHF

abundance: few
v_gene: TRBV23-1
j_gene: TRBJ2-1
len: 16
d_gene: -
CDR3nt: TGCGCCAGCAGTAGACGGGACACTGACTCCTACAATGAGCAGTTCTTC
CDR3aa: CASSRRDTDSYNEQFF

abundance: few
v_gene: TRBV10-3
j_gene: TRBJ1-5
len: 12
d_gene: -
CDR3nt: TGTGCCATCTCGGAGCCTTATCAGCCCCAGCATTTT
CDR3aa: CAISEPYQPQHF

abundance: few
v_gene: TRBV20-1
j_gene: TRBJ2-3
len: 11
d_gene: -
CDR3nt: TGCAGTGCCACGAGAGGAGATACGCAGTATTTT
CDR3aa: CSATRGDTQYF

abundance: -
v_gene: TRBV6-6
j_gene: TRBJ2-5
len: 15
d_gene: -
CDR3nt: TGTGCCAGCAGCCTCCGAAGCGGCGACCAAGGGACCCAGTACTTC
CDR3aa: CASSLRSGDQGTQYF

abundance: -
v_gene: TRBV7-9
j_gene: TRBJ1-3
len: 16
d_gene: -
CDR3nt: TGTGCCAGCAGCTTACAGGACGCTACCTCTGGAAACACCATATATTTT
CDR3aa: CASSLQDATSGNTIYF

abundance: -
v_gene: TRBV5-1
j_gene: TRBJ2-5
len: 15
d_gene: -
CDR3nt: TGCGCCAGCAGTATTACCGGGACAATGGAAGAGACCCAGTACTTC
CDR3aa: CASSITGTMEETQYF

abundance: -
v_gene: TRBV4-1
j_gene: TRBJ2-7
len: 14
d_gene: TRBD1
CDR3nt: TGCGCCAGCAGCAAGGGGGACAGGGGGGCTCGGCAGTACTTC
CDR3aa: CASSKGDRGARQYF

abundance: -
v_gene: TRBV19
j_gene: TRBJ1-4
len: 14
d_gene: TRBD1
CDR3nt: TGTGCCAGTAATCGGGACAGCGGACGTGGAAAACTGTTTTTT
CDR3aa: CASNRDSGRGKLFF

abundance: few
v_gene: TRBV28
j_gene: TRBJ2-3
len: 14
d_gene: -
CDR3nt: TGTGCCAGCAGCCCTCCCGGGGGCGCAGATACGCAGTATTTT
CDR3aa: CASSPPGGADTQYF

abundance: -
v_gene: TRBV7-8
j_gene: TRBJ2-2
len: 17
d_gene: -
CDR3nt: TGTGCCAGCAGCCCAATGTCCCTAGGGGTTGGCACCGGGGAGCTGTTTTTT
CDR3aa: CASSPMSLGVGTGELFF

abundance: once
v_gene: TRBV30
j_gene: TRBJ1-3
len: 14
d_gene: -
CDR3nt: TGTGCCTGGAGTGTTGTAAGCTCTGGAAACACCATATATTTT
CDR3aa: CAWSVVSSGNTIYF

abundance: -
v_gene: TRBV29-1
j_gene: TRBJ1-2
len: 12
d_gene: -
CDR3nt: TGCAGCGTTGATTTACAGAACTATGGCTACACCTTC
CDR3aa: CSVDLQNYGYTF